This TCR beta chain stems from a study of blood T cell repertoires in COVID-19. Study background: COVID-19 samples from acute and convalescent phases originated in the United States, Italy and Spain. Sources were T cells, B-cell-depleted T cells, or PBMCs; the material itself was cDNA or gDNA.

Authors' processing steps: Reference gene primer amplification gave estimated nucleated cell counts. Libraries were prepared by immunoSEQ multiplex PCR; TCRdb keeps only in-frame clonotypes and omits some of them. V and J calls and clone size are those listed in that table; D and trimming were worked out from the DNA. The sample carries fewer than 120,000 clones, about four fifths recorded once. The CDR3 loop spans 11 amino acids. The germline V gene has CDR1 DFQATT and CDR2 SNEGSKA (reference sequence). This clonotype originated in a woman aged 55-70 years with acute or convalescent COVID-19. The sample comprised peripheral blood. The chain employs TRBV20-1 and TRBJ1-4, with D uncertain. The CDR3 protein is CTVEYNEKLFF. The DNA of the CDR3 is TGCACCGTGGAGTATAATGAAAAACTGTTTTTT.